These 22 T cell receptor beta chains were sequenced from one sample in a study of shared clonotypes between healthy human individuals. The assay was immunoSEQ multiplex PCR, and TCRdb's table has in-frame clones only and misses some. The table includes about 640,000 clones, more than 70% detected once. Sequenced material: memory CD4+ T cells sorted from blood. As to subset: CD45RA-negative fraction. The receptors here all came from a woman aged 25 to 39 in good health.

A note on this clone: It is likely a read error: a sequence one base away is far more abundant. At the DNA level, this CDR3 is encoded by other sequences in the same sample as well. The chain joins TRBV5-1 to TRBJ1-1; no firm D call. The germline V gene has CDR1 SGHRS and CDR2 YFSETQ. Trimming took off 2 bases at V and 1 base at J, with 6 bases between the two ends. The CDR3 covers 13 residues. CDR3 residues: CASSLGRNTEAFF. The CDR3 region has the DNA TGCGCCAGCAGCTTAGGGAGGAACACTGAAGCTTTCTTT.

This chain links TRBV28 with TRBJ1-1, with 10 positions matching TRBD1. This CDR3 is 16 amino acids long. The V gene's germline CDR1 is MDHEN and CDR2 SYDVKM. Germline trimming cut 5 bases from V and 4 bases from J; bases unmatched to any gene: 10. CDR3 bases: TGTGCCAGCAGTCAGGACAGGGGGGTTGGTGCCACTGAAGCTTTCTTT. This codes for CASSQDRGVGATEAFF.

The chain employs TRBV19 and TRBJ2-1; no clear D gene. This CDR3 region has 16 residues. Germline V gene data show CDR1 as LNHDA and CDR2 as SQIVND (reference sequence). The V end lost 1 base, the J end lost 4 bases, and 14 bases lay between the germline ends. CDR3 bases: TGTGCCAGTAGTATAGTGACCACATTAGGATACAATGAGCAGTTCTTC. Its protein product is CASSIVTTLGYNEQFF.

The chain recombines TRBV6-1 with TRBJ2-3; D perhaps matches TRBD1 (6 bases). The CDR3 runs to 15 residues. Deletions cut 4 bases from V and 6 bases from J, with 17 bases between. Germline CDR1 and CDR2: MNHNS and SASEGT. CDR3 region: CASSAGQFRGDTQYF. Written as DNA, the CDR3 is TGTGCCAGCAGTGCCGGACAGTTTCGAGGTGATACGCAGTATTTT.

The table lists this clone with a few counts. The chain links TRBV7-9 to TRBJ1-1; 7 nucleotides agree with TRBD1. The CDR3 contains 14 residues. V lost 5 bases to trimming and J lost 4 bases; unmatched junction nucleotides: 7. CDR1 and CDR2 (germline): SEHNR, FQNEAQ (reference sequence). Here the CDR3 reads CASSDQGDSTEAFF. The CDR3, as DNA: TGTGCCAGCAGCGACCAGGGGGATAGCACTGAAGCTTTCTTT. Full variable domain (outside the CDR3, taken from reference TRBV7-9 and TRBJ1-1): DTGVSQNPRHKITKRGQNVTFRCDPISEHNRLYWYRQTLGQGPEFLTYFQNEAQLEKSRLLSDRFSAERPKGSFSTLEIQRTEQGDSAMYLCASSDQGDSTEAFFGQGTRLTVV.

CDR3 bases: TGTGCCAGCAGTGAAGGGGGGGACAGAAATCAGCCCCAGCATTTT. Amino acids: CASSEGGDRNQPQHF. The chain joins TRBV6-1 to TRBJ1-5, with 7 bases that match TRBD1. This CDR3 contains 15 residues. V gave up 1 base and J gave up 4 bases; unmatched junction bases: 4. The V gene's germline CDR1 is MNHNS and CDR2 SASEGT.

The V gene is TRBV27, the J gene TRBJ2-2; TRBD1 aligns across 11 bases. This CDR3 contains 16 residues. V gave up 3 bases and J gave up 7 bases; unmatched junction bases: 7. From germline, CDR1 is MNHEY and CDR2 SMNVEV (reference sequence). In DNA, the CDR3 is TGTGCCAGCAGTTTTGGACAGGGGGCAAGTAACGGGGAGCTGTTTTTT. It is translated as CASSFGQGASNGELFF.

V is TRBV28 and J is TRBJ1-2, with D uncertain. V lost 6 bases and J lost 8, with 13 bases in between. The CDR3 has 12 amino acids. CDR1 is MDHEN, CDR2 SYDVKM, per germline. CDR3 protein: CASSPPEEGYTF. CDR3 in DNA: TGTGCCAGCAGCCCTCCAGAGGAAGGCTACACCTTC.

The CDR3 region has the DNA TGCGCCAGCAGTGTAGGGCTAGACACAGATACGCAGTATTTT. Its translation: CASSVGLDTDTQYF. The chain couples TRBV10-2 to TRBJ2-3, with D unclear. Germline values: CDR1 WSHSY, CDR2 SAAADI. The CDR3 extends over 14 amino acids. The V and J ends lost 4 bases and 2 bases respectively, with 10 bases between them.

This clone was counted only a few times. The rearrangement joins TRBV4-1 to TRBJ2-7; a weak D match, TRBD2 (5 bases). The CDR3 consists of 15 residues. The ends were cut back, 1 base at V and 2 bases at J, with 12 bases in the middle. The germline CDR1 and CDR2 sequences are MGHRA and YSYEKL. Here the CDR3 DNA reads TGCGCCAGCAGCCAAGGAGCGGACGGGACCTACGAGCAGTACTTC. It is translated as CASSQGADGTYEQYF.

The chain couples TRBV5-1 to TRBJ2-1; TRBD2 agrees at 9 bases. The CDR3 is made up of 15 amino acids. Germline CDR1 and CDR2: SGHRS and YFSETQ. V shed 3 bases, J shed 6 bases, and the junction held 7 bases outside the gene matches. The DNA of the CDR3 is TGCGCCAGCAGCTGGGAAGGACTAGCGTCCAATGAGCAGTTCTTC. It translates to CASSWEGLASNEQFF.

This sequence joins TRBV6-5 and TRBJ1-1; TRBD1 agrees at 7 bases. J gave up 7 bases and V 2 bases, and 7 bases lay outside the gene matches. The CDR3 has 14 residues. From germline, CDR1 is MNHEY and CDR2 SVGAGI. CDR3 residues: CASSYMQGVSEAFF. The CDR3 DNA sequence: TGTGCCAGCAGTTACATGCAGGGGGTCAGTGAAGCTTTCTTT.

This rearrangement joins TRBV7-6 to TRBJ2-3; TRBD2 matches at 10 bases. V shed 0 bases, J shed 2 bases, and the junction held 8 bases outside the gene matches. In germline, CDR1 is SGHVS, CDR2 FNYEAQ. CDR3 length: 18 amino acids. CDR3 amino acids: CASSLAPRAGGPTDTQYF. Here the CDR3 DNA reads TGTGCCAGCAGCTTAGCTCCGCGAGCGGGAGGGCCCACAGATACGCAGTATTTT.

The V call is TRBV5-1, the J call TRBJ2-7, with D maybe TRBD2 (5 bases). CDR1 and CDR2 (germline): SGHRS, YFSETQ. The CDR3 runs 13 residues. Trimming pared 2 bases from V and 1 base from J, leaving 7 bases between. This CDR3 reads CASSFEGSYEQYF. The CDR3 DNA reads as TGCGCCAGCAGCTTTGAGGGATCCTACGAGCAGTACTTC.

The V and J genes are TRBV6-6 and TRBJ2-7; possibly TRBD2 for D (5 bases). Germline CDR1 is MNHNY and CDR2 is SVGAGI (reference sequence). The V end was cut by 5 bases, the J end by 2 bases, with 16 bases between. The CDR3 has 15 residues. The CDR3 reads CASSTQGRVTYEQYF. DNA for the CDR3: TGTGCCAGCAGTACCCAAGGGAGAGTTACCTACGAGCAGTACTTC.

This chain joins TRBV7-9 and TRBJ2-1; D possibly matches TRBD1 or TRBD2 (5 bases each). The length of the CDR3 is 16 residues. V was trimmed by 4 bases and J by 1 base, leaving 14 bases between them. CDR1 and CDR2 (germline): SEHNR, FQNEAQ (reference sequence). This chain's CDR3 is CASSSTGTESYNEQFF. As DNA, the CDR3 is TGTGCCAGCAGCTCAACCGGGACGGAGTCCTACAATGAGCAGTTCTTC.

This chain joins TRBV7-9 and TRBJ2-5; 13 nucleotides line up with TRBD2. V lost 1 base, J lost 5 bases, and 7 bases stayed unmatched. Per germline, CDR1 SEHNR and CDR2 FQNEAQ (reference sequence). The length of the CDR3 is 17 residues. The CDR3 protein is CASSLDHGLAGVETQYF. CDR3 in DNA: TGTGCCAGCAGCTTAGACCACGGACTAGCGGGAGTGGAGACCCAGTACTTC.

The chain is built from TRBV7-6 and TRBJ2-2; D remains unclear. The CDR3 spans 14 residues. Trimming took off 5 bases at V and 7 bases at J, with 14 bases between the two ends. Germline loops: CDR1 SGHVS, CDR2 FNYEAQ. The CDR3 loop reads CASSLNLGFGELFF. CDR3 coding DNA: TGTGCCAGCAGCCTCAACCTGGGTTTCGGGGAGCTGTTTTTT.

Points on this clone: Sequence at one end of the junction differs from germline and may be a read error. This chain connects TRBV2 to TRBJ1-2, with D unresolved. Germline CDR1 and CDR2: SNHLY and FYNNEI. CDR3 length: 12 residues. DNA of the CDR3: TGTGCCAGCACTGCCCCGGCCCCCATGACCTATTTC. Protein sequence: CASTAPAPMTYF.

This clone was observed a few times. The chain is built from TRBV28 and TRBJ1-2, with 7 bases that match TRBD1. V dropped 8 bases and J dropped 0; count of bases not matched to a gene: 9. There are 15 residues in the CDR3. The germline V gene encodes CDR1 MDHEN and CDR2 SYDVKM. The CDR3 is CASCVTGSANYGYTF. The CDR3 DNA reads TGTGCCAGCTGCGTGACAGGGTCAGCTAACTATGGCTACACCTTC.

The chain links TRBV5-1 to TRBJ1-1, with unresolved D. The CDR3 runs 14 residues. The V end lost 1 base, the J end lost 4 bases, and 11 bases lay between the germline ends. Germline CDR1 SGHRS, CDR2 YFSETQ. In nucleotides, the CDR3 is TGCGCCAGCAGCTTGTCGGCCGGCGTCACTGAAGCTTTCTTT. Protein product: CASSLSAGVTEAFF.

The chain carries TRBV7-9 and TRBJ2-7; TRBD2 might be the D (6 bases). The V and J ends lost 5 bases and 1 base respectively, with 15 bases between them. CDR1 is SEHNR and CDR2 is FQNEAQ in the germline V gene (reference sequence). The CDR3 runs 15 residues. CDR3 sequence: CASSPIRGESYEQYF. The CDR3 DNA reads TGTGCCAGCAGCCCGATCCGCGGGGAATCCTACGAGCAGTACTTC.